This is a list of T cell receptor beta chains from one sample in a study of cytomegalovirus exposure and HLA in healthy donors. The method was immunoSEQ multiplex PCR; TCRdb's version includes in-frame clones alone and lacks a portion of them. The table includes about 140,000 clones, approximately 80% detected once. What was sequenced was PBMCs. Every receptor here comes from a man aged 50-60 years in good health and CMV-seronegative. Each CDR3 is given with its conserved first and last residue.

j_call v_call cdr3_aa
TRBJ1-1 TRBV5-4 CASTSNQGDTEAFF
TRBJ1-2 TRBV2 CASSEKWEGATYGYTF
TRBJ1-2 TRBV6-5 CASSRGARGYTF
TRBJ2-1 TRBV5-6 CASSTWDRGEDNEQFF
TRBJ2-1 TRBV2 CASSDYRKNEQFF
TRBJ2-7 TRBV6-6 CASSSAGETYEQYF
TRBJ1-1 TRBV7-9 CASTTNFNTEAFF
TRBJ1-2 TRBV5-4 CASSLQSEGYTF
TRBJ2-2 TRBV19 CASSIGQGRLAGGASPPGELFF
TRBJ1-5 TRBV27 CASSFQYRGQPQHF
TRBJ1-2 TRBV6-1 CASSDPVAPSPGYTF
TRBJ1-1 TRBV6-1 CASNPGRNTEAFF
TRBJ2-1 TRBV10-1 CASTFLSGLDLDEQFF
TRBJ2-3 TRBV5-1 CASSERRGLGDTQYF
TRBJ2-4 TRBV29-1 CSASGTSGSLVLAKNIQYF
TRBJ1-5 TRBV4-2 CASSPREPNQPQHF
TRBJ2-4 TRBV5-1 CASSWGLSLAKNIQYF
TRBJ2-1 TRBV6-5 CASSQGITYNEQFF
TRBJ2-1 TRBV6-5 CASSPREKPYNEQFF
TRBJ2-5 TRBV28 CASSSGLGKETQYF
TRBJ2-7 TRBV6-1 CASSRDSLYEQYF
TRBJ2-7 TRBV14 CASSPTSDEQYF
TRBJ2-7 TRBV29-1 CSVHPGTGDVEQYF
TRBJ2-3 TRBV5-5 CASSSDRDGTDTQYF
TRBJ1-1 TRBV6-1 CASRVTGNTEAFF
TRBJ2-1 TRBV5-8 CASSLLAGGDEQFF
TRBJ2-4 TRBV25-1 CASSGGPAANIQYF
TRBJ1-2 TRBV28 CASSRRSVQGMDGYTF
TRBJ1-1 TRBV29-1 CSVEGTGGDTEAFF